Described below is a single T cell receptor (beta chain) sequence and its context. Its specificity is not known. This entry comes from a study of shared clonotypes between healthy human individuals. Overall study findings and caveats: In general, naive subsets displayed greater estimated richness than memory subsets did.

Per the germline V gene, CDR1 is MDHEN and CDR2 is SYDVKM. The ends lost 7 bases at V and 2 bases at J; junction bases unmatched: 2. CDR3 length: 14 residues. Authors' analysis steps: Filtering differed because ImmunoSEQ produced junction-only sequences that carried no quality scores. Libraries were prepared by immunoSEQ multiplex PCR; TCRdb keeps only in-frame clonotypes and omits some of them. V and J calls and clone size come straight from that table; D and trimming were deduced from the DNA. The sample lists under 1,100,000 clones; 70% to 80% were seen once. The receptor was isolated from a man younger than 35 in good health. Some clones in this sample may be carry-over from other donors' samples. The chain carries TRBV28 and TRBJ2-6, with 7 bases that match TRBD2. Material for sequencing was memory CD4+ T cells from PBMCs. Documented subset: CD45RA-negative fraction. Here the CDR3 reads CASKGGAGANVLTF. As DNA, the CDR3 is TGTGCCAGCAAGGGAGGGGCTGGGGCCAACGTCCTGACTTTC.